This TCR beta chain was identified during a study of tumor-infiltrating lymphocytes in primary liver carcinoma. Study details: Spanning 4.2 to 10 cm, the tumors were T1-T3 N0M0. Tissue type made little difference to sample yields of roughly 3.5 to 8 million productive TCRbeta reads. Study findings and constraints: Whereas tumor region pairs overlapped more, tumor-adjacent and tumor-blood pairs overlapped less.

This clonotype was counted many times. What it binds is unknown. Germline V gene sequence: CDR1 MNHNS, CDR2 SASEGT. V gave up 7 bases and J gave up 6 bases, with 4 bases separating them. The CDR3 loop spans 10 amino acids. Unsorted whole blood served as the source of blood RNA, and germline DNA was extracted as well. Around 4 milliliters of peripheral blood were drawn presurgically. TCR beta cDNA was reverse-transcribed from approximately 0.45 ug of total RNA. The reaction used a constant-region primer and ProtoScript II reverse transcriptase. Slightly modified ARM-PCR served as the procedure for the TCR beta libraries. These libraries came from three rounds of nested multiplex PCR. PCR rounds one and two used TRBV1-TRBV30 forward primers with a C-beta reverse primer for 9 to 10 cycles each. TCRdb used MiXCR to reprocess the multiplex PCR reads, holding one entry per CDR3 protein. The table has over 250,000 distinct CDR3 sequences, almost 60% seen once.

Sample: peripheral blood. This chain joins TRBV6-1 and TRBJ2-1; D call uncertain. The clonotype comes from a woman aged 25 to 45 with primary liver carcinoma and hepatitis B virus infection. CDR3 sequence: CASKANEQFF. CDR3 nucleotides: TGTGCCAGCAAAGCCAATGAGCAGTTCTTC.